This T cell receptor (beta chain) was identified in a study of cytomegalovirus exposure and HLA in healthy donors. Study-level points and caveats: TCR beta chain V- and J-gene trimming was linked, in a later analysis, to a missense variant in DCLRE1C. In a later analysis, across HLA loci, associated TCR counts were highest for DRB1, lowest for HLA-C.

Donors in the study were healthy people who gave bone marrow. Primers for the PCR totalled 60 Vbeta and 13 Jbeta. TCRdb's copy holds only in-frame clones and misses some; the assay was immunoSEQ multiplex PCR. Across around 75,000 clones, the top ten clones capture over 1.2% of the sample. With regard to this clone: The antigen remains undetermined.

The V gene's germline CDR1 is SNHLY and CDR2 FYNNEI. This CDR3 has 16 residues. The junction had 5 bases not matched to a gene; V was cut back by 6 bases and J by 2 bases. The chain is built from TRBV2 and TRBJ2-6; 9 bases map to TRBD1. This clonotype was obtained from a woman in her fifties or sixties in good health and CMV-seronegative. The sample comprised PBMCs. The CDR3 region has the DNA TGTGCCAGCAGGCCTGACAGGGGGGCTGGGGCCAACGTCCTGACTTTC. Translation gives CASRPDRGAGANVLTF. Supplemented by reference TRBV2 and TRBJ2-6, the full variable domain reads EPEVTQTPSHQVTQMGQEVILRCVPISNHLYFYWYRQILGQKVEFLVSFYNNEISEKSEIFDDQFSVERPDGSNFTLKIRSTKLEDSAMYFCASRPDRGAGANVLTFGAGSRLTVL.